This entry is about one TCR beta chain. These data belong to a study of control samples from healthy donors and cancer patients. Generated by immunoSEQ multiplex PCR, the TCRdb table keeps only in-frame clones and is missing some. The repertoire holds about 29,000 clones, with roughly nine tenths as singletons. Germline V CDR1 and CDR2: SGHVS, FNYEAQ. V gave up 5 bases and J gave up 6 bases; unmatched junction bases: 16. This CDR3 region has 17 residues. The TCR comes from a female donor with melanoma. Sample: formalin-fixed, paraffin-embedded tissue. The chain has TRBV7-6 and TRBJ2-1; TRBD1 aligns across 7 bases. The CDR3 loop is CASSVFTGQEQGNEQFF. CDR3 sequence (DNA): TGTGCCAGCAGCGTATTTACCGGACAGGAACAGGGCAATGAGCAGTTCTTC.